This T cell receptor (beta chain) stems from a study of CD8 T cells in Susac syndrome. Study-level points and caveats: It was acknowledged by the study that relatively few individuals were included in its TCR sequencing and HLA analysis.

CD8+ and CD4+ T cells circulating in blood were sequenced for TCR beta. Bulk CD8+ and CD4+ cells came from magnetic negative isolation; CD8+ TEMRA by FACS. Random hexamers were used to reverse transcribe roughly 0.5 to 1 ug of RNA. The immunoSEQ assay covered 54 Vbeta and 13 Jbeta segments for CDR3. MiXCR, applied by TCRdb to the immunoSEQ multiplex PCR reads, yields one record per CDR3 protein. The sample has about 280,000 distinct CDR3 sequences; more than 75% are singletons. A word on this clonotype: As yet, its antigen is unknown.

Sequencing was performed on CD8+ T cells from PBMCs. The clonotype originates from a human donor with multiple sclerosis.

CDR3 loop: CASSSGQGPEAFF. For the CDR3, the DNA is TGTGCCAGCAGCTCCGGACAGGGGCCCGAAGCTTTCTTT. V and J are TRBV13 and TRBJ1-1; TRBD1 agrees at 9 bases. The CDR3 runs 13 residues. In germline, CDR1 is PRHDT, CDR2 FYEKMQ (reference sequence). The ends lost 4 bases at V and 8 bases at J; junction bases unmatched: 5.